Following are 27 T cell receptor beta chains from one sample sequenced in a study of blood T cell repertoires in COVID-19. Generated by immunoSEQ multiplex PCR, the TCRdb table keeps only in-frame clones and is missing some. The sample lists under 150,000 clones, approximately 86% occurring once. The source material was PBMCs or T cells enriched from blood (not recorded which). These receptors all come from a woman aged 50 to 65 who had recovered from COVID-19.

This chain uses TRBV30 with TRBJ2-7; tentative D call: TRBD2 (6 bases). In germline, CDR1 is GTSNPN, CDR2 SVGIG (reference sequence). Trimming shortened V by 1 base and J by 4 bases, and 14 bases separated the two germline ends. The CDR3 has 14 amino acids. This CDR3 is CAWSDGGLAYEQYF. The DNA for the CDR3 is TGTGCCTGGAGTGACGGGGGTTTGGCGTACGAGCAGTACTTC. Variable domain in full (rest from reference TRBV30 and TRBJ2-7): SQTIHQWPATLVQPVGSPLSLECTVEGTSNPNLYWYRQAAGRGLQLLFYSVGIGQISSEVPQNLSASRPQDRQFILSSKKLLLSDSGFYLCAWSDGGLAYEQYFGPGTRLTVT.

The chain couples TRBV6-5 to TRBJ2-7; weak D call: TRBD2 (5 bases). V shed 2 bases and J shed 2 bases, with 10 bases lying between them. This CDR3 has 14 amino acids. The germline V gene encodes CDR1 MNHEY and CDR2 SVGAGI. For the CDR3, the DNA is TGTGCCAGCAGTTACCGGGCGGGCGCCTACGAGCAGTACTTC. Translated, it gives CASSYRAGAYEQYF.

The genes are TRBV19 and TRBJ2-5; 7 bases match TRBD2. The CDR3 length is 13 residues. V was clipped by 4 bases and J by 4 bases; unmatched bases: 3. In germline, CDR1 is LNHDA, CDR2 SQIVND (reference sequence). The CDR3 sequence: CASSTGLGETQYF. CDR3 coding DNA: TGTGCCAGTAGTACAGGACTAGGAGAGACCCAGTACTTC.

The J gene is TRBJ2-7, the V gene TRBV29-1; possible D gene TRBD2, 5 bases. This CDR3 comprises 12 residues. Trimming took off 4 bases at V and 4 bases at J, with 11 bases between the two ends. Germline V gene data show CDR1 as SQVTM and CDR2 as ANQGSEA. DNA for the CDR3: TGCAGCGTTGTGTTCGGGGAATACGAGCAGTACTTC. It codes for CSVVFGEYEQYF.

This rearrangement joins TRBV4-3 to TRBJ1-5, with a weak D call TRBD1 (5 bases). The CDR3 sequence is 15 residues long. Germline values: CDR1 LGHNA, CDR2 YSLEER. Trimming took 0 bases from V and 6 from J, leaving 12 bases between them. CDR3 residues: CASSQDRAGSQPQHF. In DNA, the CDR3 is TGCGCCAGCAGCCAAGATAGGGCAGGGTCTCAGCCCCAGCATTTT.

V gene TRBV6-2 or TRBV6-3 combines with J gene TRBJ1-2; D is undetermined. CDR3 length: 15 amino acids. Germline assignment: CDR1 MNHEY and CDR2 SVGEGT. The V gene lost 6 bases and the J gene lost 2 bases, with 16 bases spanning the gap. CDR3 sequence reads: CASSGDTSPNYGYTF. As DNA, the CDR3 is TGTGCCAGCAGCGGCGACACGTCCCCCAACTATGGCTACACCTTC.

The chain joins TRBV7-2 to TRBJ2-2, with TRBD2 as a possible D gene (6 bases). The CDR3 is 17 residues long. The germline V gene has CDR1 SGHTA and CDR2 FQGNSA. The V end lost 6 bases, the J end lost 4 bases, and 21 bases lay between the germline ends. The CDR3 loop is CASRRMGLRESTGELFF. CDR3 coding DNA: TGTGCCAGCAGACGCATGGGACTGCGTGAGTCCACCGGGGAGCTGTTTTTT.

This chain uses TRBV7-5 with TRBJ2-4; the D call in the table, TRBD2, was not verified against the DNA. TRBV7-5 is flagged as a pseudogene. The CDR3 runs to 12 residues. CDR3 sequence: CARSLIRNIQYF. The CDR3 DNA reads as TGTGCCAGAAGCTTAATCCGAAACATTCAGTACTTC.

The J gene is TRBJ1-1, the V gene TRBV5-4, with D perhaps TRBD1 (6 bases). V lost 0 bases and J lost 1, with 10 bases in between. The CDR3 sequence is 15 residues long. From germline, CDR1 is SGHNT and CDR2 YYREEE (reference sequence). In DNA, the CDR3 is TGTGCCAGCAGCTTGGAGACAGGCGGGAACACTGAAGCTTTCTTT. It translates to CASSLETGGNTEAFF.

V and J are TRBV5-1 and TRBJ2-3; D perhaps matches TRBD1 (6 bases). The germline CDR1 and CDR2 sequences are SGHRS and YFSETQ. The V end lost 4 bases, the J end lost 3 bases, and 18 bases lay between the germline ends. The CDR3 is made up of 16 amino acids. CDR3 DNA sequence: TGCGCCAGCAGCCTCGAGGGCAGGGGATCGACAGATACGCAGTATTTT. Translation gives CASSLEGRGSTDTQYF.

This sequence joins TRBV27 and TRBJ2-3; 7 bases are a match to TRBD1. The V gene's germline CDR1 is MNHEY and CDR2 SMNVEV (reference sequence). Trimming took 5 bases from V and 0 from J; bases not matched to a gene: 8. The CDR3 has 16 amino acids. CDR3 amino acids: CASSPRQGASTDTQYF. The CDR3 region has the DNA TGTGCCAGCAGTCCTCGACAGGGTGCTAGCACAGATACGCAGTATTTT.

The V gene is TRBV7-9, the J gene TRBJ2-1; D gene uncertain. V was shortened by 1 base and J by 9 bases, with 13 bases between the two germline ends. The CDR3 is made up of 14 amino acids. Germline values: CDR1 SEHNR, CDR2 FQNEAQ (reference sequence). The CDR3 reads CASSLVVSGAEQFF. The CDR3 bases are TGTGCCAGCAGCTTAGTGGTTTCGGGTGCTGAGCAGTTCTTC.

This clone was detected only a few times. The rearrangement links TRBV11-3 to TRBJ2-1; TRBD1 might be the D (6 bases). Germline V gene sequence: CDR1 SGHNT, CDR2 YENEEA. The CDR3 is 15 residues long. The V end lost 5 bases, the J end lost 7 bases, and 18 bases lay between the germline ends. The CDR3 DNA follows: TGTGCCAGCAGCAAAGGACAGCGGTCGGGAAATGAGCAGTTCTTC. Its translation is CASSKGQRSGNEQFF.

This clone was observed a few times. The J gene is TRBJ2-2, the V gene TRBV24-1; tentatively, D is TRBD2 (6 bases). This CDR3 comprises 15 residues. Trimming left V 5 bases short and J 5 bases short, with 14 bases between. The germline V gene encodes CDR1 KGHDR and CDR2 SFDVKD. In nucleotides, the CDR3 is TGTGCCACCAGTGGTACCGGGGGAGGTACCGGGGAGCTGTTTTTT. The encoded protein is CATSGTGGGTGELFF.

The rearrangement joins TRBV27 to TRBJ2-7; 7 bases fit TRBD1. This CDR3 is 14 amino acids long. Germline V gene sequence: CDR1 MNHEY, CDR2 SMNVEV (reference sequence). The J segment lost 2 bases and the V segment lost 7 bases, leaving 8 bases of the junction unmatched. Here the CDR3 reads CASKPWDRTYEQYF. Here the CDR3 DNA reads TGTGCCAGCAAACCCTGGGACAGAACCTACGAGCAGTACTTC.

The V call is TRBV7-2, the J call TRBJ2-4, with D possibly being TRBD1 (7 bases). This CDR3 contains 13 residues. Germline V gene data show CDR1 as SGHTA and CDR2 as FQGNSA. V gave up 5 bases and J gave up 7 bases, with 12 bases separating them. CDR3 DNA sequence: TGTGCCAGCAGCGGCGGGACAGCTAACATTCAGTACTTC. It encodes CASSGGTANIQYF. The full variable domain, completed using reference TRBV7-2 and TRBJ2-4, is GAGVSQSPSNKVTEKGKDVELRCDPISGHTALYWYRQSLGQGLEFLIYFQGNSAPDKSGLPSDRFSAERTGGSVSTLTIQRTQQEDSAVYLCASSGGTANIQYFGAGTRLSVL.

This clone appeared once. CDR3 in amino acids: CASSIDRSNEQFF. The CDR3 DNA is TGTGCCAGTAGTATAGATCGGAGCAATGAGCAGTTCTTC. The chain recombines TRBV19 with TRBJ2-1; no firm D call. CDR1 and CDR2 (germline): LNHDA, SQIVND (reference sequence). This CDR3 region has 13 residues. With 0 bases removed from V and 6 bases from J, the gap between germline ends came to 6 bases.

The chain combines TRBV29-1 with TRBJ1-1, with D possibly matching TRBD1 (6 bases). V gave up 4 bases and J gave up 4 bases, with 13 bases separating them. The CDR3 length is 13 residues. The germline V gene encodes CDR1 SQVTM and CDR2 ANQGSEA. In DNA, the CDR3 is TGCAGCGTTGTTTCAGGGGTCGGCACTGAAGCTTTCTTT. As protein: CSVVSGVGTEAFF.

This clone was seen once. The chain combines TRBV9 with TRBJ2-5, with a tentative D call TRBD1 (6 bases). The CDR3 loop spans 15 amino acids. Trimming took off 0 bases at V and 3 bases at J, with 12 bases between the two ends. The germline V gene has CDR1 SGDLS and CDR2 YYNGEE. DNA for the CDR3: TGTGCCAGCAGCGTAGACCGACAGGATGAAGAGACCCAGTACTTC. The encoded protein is CASSVDRQDEETQYF.

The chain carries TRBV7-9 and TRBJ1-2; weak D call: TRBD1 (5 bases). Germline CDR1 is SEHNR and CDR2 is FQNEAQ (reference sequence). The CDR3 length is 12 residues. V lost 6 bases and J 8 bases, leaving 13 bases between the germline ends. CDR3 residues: CASSTPSGGYTF. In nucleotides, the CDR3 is TGTGCCAGCAGTACTCCTTCAGGGGGCTACACCTTC.

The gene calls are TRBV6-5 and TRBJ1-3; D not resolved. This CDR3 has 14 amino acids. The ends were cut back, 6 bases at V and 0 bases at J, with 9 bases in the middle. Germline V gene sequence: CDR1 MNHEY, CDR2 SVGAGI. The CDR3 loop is CASRISGSGNTIYF. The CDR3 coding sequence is TGTGCCAGCAGGATTTCGGGCTCTGGAAACACCATATATTTT.

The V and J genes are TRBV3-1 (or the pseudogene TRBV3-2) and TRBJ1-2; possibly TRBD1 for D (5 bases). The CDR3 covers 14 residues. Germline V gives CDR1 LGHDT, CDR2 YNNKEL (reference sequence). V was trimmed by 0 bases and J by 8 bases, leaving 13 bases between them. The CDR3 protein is CASSQDWGGDGYTF. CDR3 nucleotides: TGTGCCAGCAGCCAAGATTGGGGAGGGGACGGCTACACCTTC.

The CDR3 DNA is TGCGCCAGCAGCTTGGTTGTCATCCAAGAGACCCAGTACTTC. This encodes CASSLVVIQETQYF. The chain joins TRBV5-1 to TRBJ2-5; D call uncertain. The germline V gene has CDR1 SGHRS and CDR2 YFSETQ. The CDR3 runs 14 residues. Trimming pared 0 bases from V and 1 base from J, leaving 7 bases between. Full variable domain (remainder filled in from reference TRBV5-1 and TRBJ2-5): KAGVTQTPRYLIKTRGQQVTLSCSPISGHRSVSWYQQTPGQGLQFLFEYFSETQRNKGNFPGRFSGRQFSNSRSEMNVSTLELGDSALYLCASSLVVIQETQYFGPGTRLLVL.

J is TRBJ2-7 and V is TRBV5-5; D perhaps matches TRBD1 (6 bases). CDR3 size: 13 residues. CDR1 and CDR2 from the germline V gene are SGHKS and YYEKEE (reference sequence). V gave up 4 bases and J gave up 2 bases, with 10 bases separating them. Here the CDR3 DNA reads TGTGCCAGCAGCCGGGGACACCCCTACGAGCAGTACTTC. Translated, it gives CASSRGHPYEQYF.

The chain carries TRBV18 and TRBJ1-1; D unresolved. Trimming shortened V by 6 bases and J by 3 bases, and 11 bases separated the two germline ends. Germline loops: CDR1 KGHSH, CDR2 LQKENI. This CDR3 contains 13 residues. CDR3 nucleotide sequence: TGTGCCAGCTCCCCCGAGGAACACACTGAAGCTTTCTTT. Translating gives CASSPEEHTEAFF.

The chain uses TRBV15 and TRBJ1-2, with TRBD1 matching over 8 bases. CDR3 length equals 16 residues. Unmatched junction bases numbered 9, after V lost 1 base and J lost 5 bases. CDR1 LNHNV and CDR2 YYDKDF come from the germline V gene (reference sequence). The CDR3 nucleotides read TGTGCCACCAGCAGAGGTGAGGCGGACAGGGATTATGGCTACACCTTC. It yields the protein CATSRGEADRDYGYTF.

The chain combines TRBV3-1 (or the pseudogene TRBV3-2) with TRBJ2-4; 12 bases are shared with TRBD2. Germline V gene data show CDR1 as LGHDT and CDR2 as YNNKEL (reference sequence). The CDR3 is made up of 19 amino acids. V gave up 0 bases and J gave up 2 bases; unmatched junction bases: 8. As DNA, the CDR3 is TGTGCCAGCAGCCAAGATTCGGCTAGCGGGGGGGTTTCCAAAAACATTCAGTACTTC. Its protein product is CASSQDSASGGVSKNIQYF.